This T cell receptor (beta chain) was captured by sequencing in a study of regulatory T cells in long-lasting Graves disease. The time point denotes: persistent/refractory GD, antithyroid drugs over 5 years with positive TRAb. Following extraction of RNA from PBMCs, that RNA was used to make the TCR library. This clonotype showed up just a few times. Relying on iRepertoire HTBI primers and Arm-PCR of CDR3 regions, the team built TCR beta libraries. From the multiplex PCR reads, TCRdb called clonotypes with MiXCR, one entry per CDR3 protein. This table holds about 300,000 distinct CDR3 sequences, around a fifth found once. CDR3 length: 12 amino acids. V dropped 1 base and J dropped 4 bases, with 5 bases sitting between them. CDR1 is SGHNT, CDR2 YYREEE, per germline (reference sequence).

The chain combines TRBV5-4 with TRBJ1-2; D is unclear. Sample: peripheral blood mononuclear cells (PBMCs), taken when the disease was refractory, from a patient treated with antithyroid drugs. The TCR was taken from a female donor with Graves disease. CDR3 in amino acids: CASSLNAYGYTF. CDR3 DNA: TGTGCCAGCAGCTTGAATGCCTATGGCTACACCTTC. The entire variable domain, with the rest obtained from reference TRBV5-4 and TRBJ1-2, is as follows: ETGVTQSPTHLIKTRGQQVTLRCSSQSGHNTVSWYQQALGQGPQFIFQYYREEENGRGNFPPRFSGLQFPNYSSELNVNALELDDSALYLCASSLNAYGYTFGSGTRLTVV.